What follows is one T cell receptor beta chain and its context. This sample was taken from a study of metastatic and nonmetastatic thyroid tumors. All patients were untreated before thyroid surgery. TCRdb re-called clones from the PCR reads using MiXCR. This sample has about 38,000 clones, with 25% to 30% found just once. This CDR3 spans 14 amino acids. Germline CDR1 and CDR2: LNHNV and YYDKDF (reference sequence). V gave up 8 bases and J gave up 6 bases; unmatched junction bases: 10. Sequenced material: blood. This receptor was obtained from a male donor with papillary thyroid cancer or a benign thyroid nodule (not recorded which). Some clones in this sample may be carry-over from other donors' samples. The chain uses TRBV15 and TRBJ2-5; 9 positions agree with TRBD1. For the CDR3, the DNA is TGTGCCACCGGTACGGACAGGGGAGTCAAGACCCAGTACTTC. Translated, it gives CATGTDRGVKTQYF. Full variable domain (remainder filled in from reference TRBV15 and TRBJ2-5): DAMVIQNPRYQVTQFGKPVTLSCSQTLNHNVMYWYQQKSSQAPKLLFHYYDKDFNNEADTPDNFQSRRPNTSFCFLDIRSPGLGDTAMYLCATGTDRGVKTQYFGPGTRLLVL.